The clone carrying this TCR beta chain was recorded a few times. Averaging approximately 0.11 L, one heparinised blood draw came from each individual donor. Researchers reported sorting CD4+ naive, central memory, regulatory and stem cell-like memory cells via CD45RO/CCR7/CD25/CD127/CD95/CD27. Expressed TCRB transcripts got sequenced, as all isolated RNA was reverse transcribed. The assay was immunoSEQ multiplex PCR, and TCRdb's table has in-frame clones only and misses some. The data show some 360,000 clones, about 19% seen once. The V gene end was trimmed by 5 bases and the J gene end by 4 bases; junction bases not matched to a gene: 8. The CDR3 is 15 residues long. Germline V gene sequence: CDR1 SEHNR, CDR2 FQNEAQ (reference sequence). The data are from a study of beta chain features in type 1 diabetes. Overall study context: Cell yields, gender and age were comparable in patients and healthy donors. Sorted cells, roughly 98,000,000 in number, were examined across all samples.

The TCR sequence derives from a woman in her late teens or twenties in good health. V gene TRBV7-9 combines with J gene TRBJ1-2, with 9 bases that match TRBD1. Sequences were obtained from naive CD4+ T cells from blood. The CDR3 region is CASSPGTGRTYGYTF. In nucleotides, the CDR3 is TGTGCCAGCAGCCCTGGGACAGGGAGGACCTATGGCTACACCTTC.